Following are 22 T cell receptor beta chains from one sample sequenced in a study of T cell repertoires in aging, cancer and after chemotherapy. Amplification of TCR beta used genomic DNA extracted from peripheral blood. Rearranged V-D-J TRB sequences were amplified with a mixed TRB-A/B primer pool. A single record per CDR3 protein comes from TCRdb applying MiXCR to the multiplex PCR reads. The data contain around 4,300 distinct CDR3 sequences, 35% to 45% of them singletons. Sequencing used blood. The receptors here all came from a human donor with a blood cancer.

The V and J genes are TRBV7-9 and TRBJ2-3; TRBD2 matches 12 bases. CDR3 length: 16 residues. V dropped 5 bases and J dropped 6; count of bases not matched to a gene: 9. CDR1 and CDR2 (germline): SEHNR, FQNEAQ (reference sequence). The DNA for the CDR3 is TGTGCCAGCAGCAGAGGGACTAGCGGGCTGGGGGATACGCAGTATTTT. This encodes CASSRGTSGLGDTQYF.

In its sample, this clonotype is medium-sized. J is TRBJ2-3 and V is TRBV27, with 9 bases matching TRBD1. The CDR3 totals 15 residues. Trimming at V came to 3 bases and at J to 3 bases, leaving 4 bases not matched to a gene. CDR1 is MNHEY, CDR2 SMNVEV, per germline (reference sequence). CDR3 sequence (DNA): TGTGCCAGCAGTTTTGGGACAGGGCATACAGATACGCAGTATTTT. Translated, it gives CASSFGTGHTDTQYF.

This chain joins TRBV19 and TRBJ2-7; tentative D call: TRBD2 (7 bases). V lost 6 bases and J 6 bases, leaving 15 bases between the germline ends. Per the germline V gene, CDR1 is LNHDA and CDR2 is SQIVND (reference sequence). The CDR3 covers 13 residues. In DNA, the CDR3 is TGTGCCAGTAGCGCGCCGGGGGGCCGCGAGCAGTACTTC. Translated, it gives CASSAPGGREQYF.

The rearrangement links TRBV12-3 or TRBV12-4 to TRBJ2-1, with 15 bases that match TRBD2. V lost 5 bases and J lost 2; bases outside the gene matches: 13. The CDR3 contains 20 residues. In nucleotides, the CDR3 is TGTGCCAGCAGTCCACAGGGAGGACTAGCGGGAGGGGGTACCTACAATGAGCAGTTCTTC. Translation gives CASSPQGGLAGGGTYNEQFF.

For this clonotype: A much larger clone is a single base away; this may be a read error. The V call is TRBV15, the J call TRBJ2-5; D might be TRBD1 or TRBD2, each matching 5 bases. Germline lookup yields CDR1 LNHNV and CDR2 YYDKDF (reference sequence). This CDR3 is 14 amino acids long. Trimming shortened V by 3 bases and J by 1 base, and 9 bases separated the two germline ends. The CDR3 nucleotides are TGTGCCACCAGCAGGGGGGATTGCCAAGAGACCCAGTACTTC. This codes for CATSRGDCQETQYF.

This chain uses TRBV19 with TRBJ2-2, with D possibly called TRBD1 or TRBD2 (7 bases each). This CDR3 region has 16 residues. V lost 4 bases, J lost 6 bases, and 18 bases lay in between. Germline-derived CDR1 and CDR2 are LNHDA and SQIVND (reference sequence). The CDR3 DNA reads TGTGCCAGTAGTACCAGGGGGGGGCTGAGGGCCGGGGAGCTGTTTTTT. It translates to CASSTRGGLRAGELFF.

The CDR3 spells CSARGTGTRNTGELFF. As DNA, the CDR3 is TGCAGTGCTAGAGGCACCGGGACTCGAAACACCGGGGAGCTGTTTTTT. The genes are TRBV20-1 and TRBJ2-2, with D possibly matching TRBD2 (6 bases). The V gene's germline CDR1 is DFQATT and CDR2 SNEGSKA (reference sequence). The CDR3 runs to 16 residues. The V gene lost 1 base and the J gene lost 2 bases, with 14 bases spanning the gap.

Comments on this clonotype: One end of the junction fails to match germline, which may point to a read error. The chain carries TRBV12-3 or TRBV12-4 and TRBJ2-1; TRBD2 matches at 11 bases. The CDR3 is 16 amino acids. CDR3 sequence: CAISLGDSGRVNEQFF. The CDR3, as DNA: TGTGCCATCAGTTTAGGGGATAGCGGGAGGGTCAATGAGCAGTTCTTC.

This clonotype was seen a few times. This chain connects TRBV5-4 to TRBJ1-1; a weak D match, TRBD1 (6 bases). Germline V gives CDR1 SGHNT, CDR2 YYREEE (reference sequence). This CDR3 region has 12 residues. The ends were cut back, 2 bases at V and 5 bases at J, with 7 bases in the middle. The CDR3 reads CASSFQGTEAFF. Written as DNA, the CDR3 is TGTGCCAGCAGCTTCCAGGGGACTGAAGCTTTCTTT.

The chain has TRBV30 and TRBJ2-1; 10 bases line up with TRBD2. This CDR3 has 16 residues. V was pared by 4 bases and J by 0 bases, with 6 bases of the junction left unmatched. Germline CDR1 reads GTSNPN; CDR2 reads SVGIG (reference sequence). CDR3 loop: CAWTSGSYGSYNEQFF. CDR3 DNA: TGTGCCTGGACTAGCGGGAGTTACGGCTCCTACAATGAGCAGTTCTTC.

This rearrangement joins TRBV27 to TRBJ2-5; D is unresolved. Germline CDR1 reads MNHEY; CDR2 reads SMNVEV (reference sequence). The CDR3 runs 13 residues. Trimming left V 4 bases short and J 0 bases short, with 6 bases between. CDR3 sequence reads: CASSSQNQETQYF. CDR3 nucleotide sequence: TGTGCCAGCAGTTCTCAGAACCAAGAGACCCAGTACTTC.

In this sample, this clonotype is medium-sized. CDR3 amino acids: CASSLLSDTGELFF. CDR3 in DNA: TGTGCCAGCAGCCTACTGTCCGACACCGGGGAGCTGTTTTTT. The chain employs TRBV27 and TRBJ2-2; D is unresolved. V lost 6 bases to trimming and J lost 3 bases, with 11 bases between them. The CDR3 is 14 amino acids. CDR1 is MNHEY and CDR2 is SMNVEV in the germline V gene (reference sequence).

The chain joins TRBV20-1 to TRBJ1-5, with D perhaps matching TRBD1 (5 bases). V dropped 1 base and J dropped 3 bases, with 13 bases sitting between them. The CDR3 is 15 amino acids. Germline lookup yields CDR1 DFQATT and CDR2 SNEGSKA (reference sequence). CDR3 coding DNA: TGCAGTGCTAGAGGTCGAGTGGACACCAATCAGCCCCAGCATTTT. Translation gives CSARGRVDTNQPQHF.

The chain carries TRBV27 and TRBJ2-7; 8 nucleotides agree with TRBD1. V lost 6 bases to trimming and J lost 4 bases; unmatched junction nucleotides: 5. Germline lookup yields CDR1 MNHEY and CDR2 SMNVEV (reference sequence). The length of the CDR3 is 13 residues. CDR3: CASSPGQAYEQYF. CDR3 coding DNA: TGTGCCAGCAGCCCGGGACAGGCGTACGAGCAGTACTTC.

This clonotype was detected only a few times. J is TRBJ2-2 and V is TRBV18, with D possibly matching TRBD2 (6 bases). The CDR3 runs 15 residues. The V and J ends lost 2 bases and 1 base respectively, with 8 bases between them. The germline gives CDR1 KGHSH, CDR2 LQKENI. This CDR3 is CASSPVSGNTGELFF. The CDR3, as DNA: TGTGCCAGCTCACCAGTTAGCGGGAACACCGGGGAGCTGTTTTTT.

This rearrangement joins TRBV6-1 to TRBJ2-7; 8 positions agree with TRBD1. The CDR3 is 13 amino acids. V shed 6 bases, J shed 0 bases, and the junction held 1 base outside the gene matches. CDR1 and CDR2 from the germline V gene are MNHNS and SASEGT. The CDR3 sequence: CASRQGASYEQYF. In DNA, the CDR3 is TGTGCCAGCAGGCAGGGGGCCTCCTACGAGCAGTACTTC.

CDR3 sequence: CASSPLGPELADTQYF. CDR3 nucleotides: TGTGCCAGCAGTCCGCTAGGGCCGGAACTGGCAGATACGCAGTATTTT. The gene calls are TRBV27 and TRBJ2-3; no definite D call. Germline V gives CDR1 MNHEY, CDR2 SMNVEV (reference sequence). Trimming removed 5 bases from V and 4 bases from J, with 19 bases in between. This CDR3 is built from 16 residues.

The V and J genes are TRBV6-5 and TRBJ2-7; maybe TRBD2 (6 bases). Between the trimmed V and J ends, which lost 0 bases and 6 bases, there was a span of 9 bases. The V gene's germline CDR1 is MNHEY and CDR2 SVGAGI. CDR3 length: 13 residues. The CDR3 DNA sequence: TGTGCCAGCAGTTACTCGACTAGGGGCGAGCAGTACTTC. Protein sequence: CASSYSTRGEQYF.

The chain recombines TRBV19 with TRBJ1-5; the D is unclear. CDR1 and CDR2 from the germline V gene are LNHDA and SQIVND (reference sequence). V lost 6 bases and J lost 0, with 3 bases in between. The CDR3 covers 12 residues. CDR3 sequence: CASRVSNQPQHF. The DNA of the CDR3 is TGTGCCAGTAGGGTTAGCAATCAGCCCCAGCATTTT.

The chain recombines TRBV6-5 with TRBJ2-1; D not certain. Germline assignment: CDR1 MNHEY and CDR2 SVGAGI. The CDR3 runs 14 residues. The V end lost 4 bases, the J end lost 7 bases, and 14 bases lay between the germline ends. This CDR3 reads CASSSIRSPNEQFF. In nucleotides, the CDR3 is TGTGCCAGCAGTTCTATAAGGTCCCCGAATGAGCAGTTCTTC.

This clonotype is classed as large. The chain is built from TRBV19 and TRBJ2-3; D may be TRBD1 (5 bases). Germline CDR1 LNHDA, CDR2 SQIVND (reference sequence). Trimming removed 8 bases at V and 1 base at J, with 10 bases between. The CDR3 sequence is 13 residues long. The CDR3 nucleotides read TGTGCCAGTTCGGAGACAGGCACAGATACGCAGTATTTT. Translated, it gives CASSETGTDTQYF. Looking up the rest from reference TRBV19 and TRBJ2-3 gives the full variable domain: DGGITQSPKYLFRKEGQNVTLSCEQNLNHDAMYWYRQDPGQGLRLIYYSQIVNDFQKGDIAEGYSVSREKKESFPLTVTSAQKNPTAFYLCASSETGTDTQYFGPGTRLTVL.

The chain has TRBV5-6 and TRBJ2-4; D perhaps matches TRBD1 (6 bases). The CDR3 consists of 17 residues. V lost 4 bases to trimming and J lost 3 bases, with 20 bases between them. The germline gives CDR1 SGHDT, CDR2 YYEEEE. CDR3 coding DNA: TGTGCCAGCAGCGCAAGGGGACACTCTCCCAACAAAAACATTCAGTACTTC. Amino acids: CASSARGHSPNKNIQYF.